This entry lists 2 T cell receptor beta chains sequenced from one sample in a study of regulatory T cells in long-lasting Graves disease. TCR beta libraries were built with iRepertoire HTBI primers and Arm-PCR of CDR3 regions. TCRdb recomputed calls from the multiplex PCR reads with MiXCR, one row per CDR3 protein. Of under 500,000 distinct CDR3 sequences in the sample, less than 25% were seen once. Time point defined: persistent/refractory GD, antithyroid drugs over 5 years with positive TRAb. PBMCs were the source of the RNA used for TCR sequencing. Source: peripheral blood mononuclear cells (PBMCs), taken when the disease was refractory, from a patient treated with antithyroid drugs. The receptors originated from a female donor with Graves disease.

This clonotype was found many times. This chain uses TRBV6-1 with TRBJ1-1; D remains ambiguous. CDR3 length: 17 residues. The germline CDR1 and CDR2 sequences are MNHNS and SASEGT. Trimming shortened V by 2 bases and J by 1 base, and 17 bases separated the two germline ends. In DNA form, the CDR3 reads TGTGCCAGCAGTGAATGGCGGGGTATGGGGTCGAACACTGAAGCTTTCTTT. It is translated as CASSEWRGMGSNTEAFF.

In its sample, this clonotype was seen many times. The chain links TRBV7-9 to TRBJ1-1; D may be TRBD1 (5 bases). From germline, CDR1 is SEHNR and CDR2 FQNEAQ (reference sequence). V lost 0 bases, J lost 1 base, and 12 bases lay in between. This CDR3 contains 16 residues. The CDR3 nucleotides read TGTGCCAGCAGCTTAGCAGTAACAGGAAAGAACACTGAAGCTTTCTTT. Translation gives CASSLAVTGKNTEAFF.